The entry below describes one T cell receptor beta chain. Germline is not matched at one junction end, which may reflect a read error. The data were taken from a study of cytotoxic CD8 clonotypes in ibrutinib-treated CLL. About the study: The taking of response samples occurred after a median roughly 12 months of treatment, with a range of 6 to 36.

Profiling relied on immunoSEQ multiplex PCR, and the TCRdb table lists in-frame clones only, not all of them. The profile shows more than 110,000 clones, approximately 90% of them singletons. Germline V gene lookup returns CDR1 SSHAT and CDR2 FNYEAQ (reference sequence). This CDR3 comprises 15 residues. V gene TRBV7-7 combines with J gene TRBJ2-5; 7 nucleotides align to TRBD1. The source material was PBMCs, sampled after 12 months of ibrutinib treatment. The receptor comes from a human donor with chronic lymphocytic leukemia. The chain's CDR3 is CASSQTGTSGETQYF. The CDR3, as DNA: TGTGCTAGCAGCCAGACAGGGACGTCTGGAGAGACCCAGTACTTC.